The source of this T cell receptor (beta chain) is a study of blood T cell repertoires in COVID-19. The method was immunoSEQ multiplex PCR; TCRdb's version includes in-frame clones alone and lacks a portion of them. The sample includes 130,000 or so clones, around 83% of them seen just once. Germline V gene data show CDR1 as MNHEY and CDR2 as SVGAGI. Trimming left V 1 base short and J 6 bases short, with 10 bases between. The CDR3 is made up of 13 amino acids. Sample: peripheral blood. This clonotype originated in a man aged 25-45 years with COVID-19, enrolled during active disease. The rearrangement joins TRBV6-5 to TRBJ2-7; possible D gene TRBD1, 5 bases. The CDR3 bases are TGTGCCAGCAGTTACTTTCAGGGTGGCGAGCAGTACTTC. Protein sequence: CASSYFQGGEQYF.